This TCR beta chain came from a study of blood T cell repertoires in COVID-19. Authors' processing steps: Quantification of nucleated cells was approximated via reference gene primer amplification. TCRdb's table, derived via immunoSEQ multiplex PCR, lists solely in-frame clones and lacks some. The V and J calls and clone size come from that table; D and trimming were worked out from the DNA. In the table there are roughly 150,000 clones, approximately 80% of which are singletons. The V segment lost 5 bases and the J segment 9 bases; nucleotides outside the gene matches: 7. The V gene's germline CDR1 is SGHTA and CDR2 FQGNSA. This CDR3 has 14 residues.

Sample: peripheral blood. This receptor was taken from a woman aged 80 or over with acute or convalescent COVID-19. The rearrangement joins TRBV7-2 to TRBJ2-1; 10 positions agree with TRBD1. CDR3 nucleotide sequence: TGTGCCAGCAGCCCCTGGACAGGGGGAATTGAGCAGTTCTTC. Residues: CASSPWTGGIEQFF.